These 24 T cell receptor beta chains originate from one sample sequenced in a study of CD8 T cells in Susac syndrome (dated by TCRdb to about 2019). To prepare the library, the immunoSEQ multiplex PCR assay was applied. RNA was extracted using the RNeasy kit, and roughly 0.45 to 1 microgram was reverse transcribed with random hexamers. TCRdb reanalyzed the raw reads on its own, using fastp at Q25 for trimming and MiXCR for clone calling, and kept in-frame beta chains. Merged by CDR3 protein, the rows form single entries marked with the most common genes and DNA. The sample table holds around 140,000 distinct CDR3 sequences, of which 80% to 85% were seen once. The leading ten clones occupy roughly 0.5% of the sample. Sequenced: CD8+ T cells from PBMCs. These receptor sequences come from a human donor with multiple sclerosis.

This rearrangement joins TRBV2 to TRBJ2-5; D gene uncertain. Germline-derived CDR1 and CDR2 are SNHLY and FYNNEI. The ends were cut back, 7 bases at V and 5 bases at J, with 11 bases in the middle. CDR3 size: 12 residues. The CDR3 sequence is CASKGWLETQYF. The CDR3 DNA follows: TGTGCCAGCAAGGGATGGTTGGAGACCCAGTACTTC.

CDR3 protein: CASSFHLGGSSGNTIYF. The CDR3 DNA sequence: TGTGCCAGCAGCTTTCATCTGGGGGGGAGCTCTGGAAACACCATATATTTT. The chain uses TRBV7-8 and TRBJ1-3; maybe TRBD1 (5 bases). The V and J ends lost 3 bases and 0 bases respectively, with 15 bases between them. The germline gives CDR1 SGHVS, CDR2 FQNEAQ. The CDR3 extends over 17 amino acids.

The CDR3 DNA reads TGTGCCAGCAGCGCAGGGACAGGGGGATCTAACTATGGCTACACCTTC. This encodes CASSAGTGGSNYGYTF. The rearrangement uses TRBV9 and TRBJ1-2; TRBD1 aligns across 11 bases. In germline, CDR1 is SGDLS, CDR2 YYNGEE. J lost 0 bases, V lost 3 bases, and 4 bases had no gene match. CDR3 length equals 16 residues.

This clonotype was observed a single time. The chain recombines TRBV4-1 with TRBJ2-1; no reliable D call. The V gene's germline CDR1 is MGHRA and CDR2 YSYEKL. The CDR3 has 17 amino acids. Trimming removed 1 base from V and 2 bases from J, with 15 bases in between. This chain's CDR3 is CASSQVSGLSPYNEQFF. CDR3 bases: TGCGCCAGCAGCCAAGTTAGTGGTCTTAGTCCCTACAATGAGCAGTTCTTC.

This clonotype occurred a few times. Written as DNA, the CDR3 is TGTGCCAGCAGTTTGACAGGTGCGGGGGTCGTTCAGCCCCAGCATTTT. Its translation is CASSLTGAGVVQPQHF. The chain couples TRBV27 to TRBJ1-5; possibly TRBD1 for D (6 bases). In germline, CDR1 is MNHEY, CDR2 SMNVEV (reference sequence). CDR3 length: 16 residues. With 3 bases removed from V and 6 bases from J, the gap between germline ends came to 18 bases.

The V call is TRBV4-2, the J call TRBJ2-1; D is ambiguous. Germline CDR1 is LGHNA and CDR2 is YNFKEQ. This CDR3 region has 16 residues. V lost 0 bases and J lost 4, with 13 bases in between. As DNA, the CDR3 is TGTGCCAGCAGCCAAGAGTTCACCGATCGTTACAATGAGCAGTTCTTC. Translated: CASSQEFTDRYNEQFF.

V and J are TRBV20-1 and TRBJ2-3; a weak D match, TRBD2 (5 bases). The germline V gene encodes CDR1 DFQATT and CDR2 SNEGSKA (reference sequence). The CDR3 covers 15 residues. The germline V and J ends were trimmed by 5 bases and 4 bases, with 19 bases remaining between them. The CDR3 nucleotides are TGCAGTGCTCTAACTTTCAGCGGCTTGTCAGATACGCAGTATTTT. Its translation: CSALTFSGLSDTQYF.

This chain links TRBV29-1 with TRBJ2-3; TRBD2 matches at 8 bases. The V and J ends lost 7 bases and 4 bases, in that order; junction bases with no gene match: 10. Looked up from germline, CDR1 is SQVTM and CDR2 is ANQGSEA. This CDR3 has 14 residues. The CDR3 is CSAIVSGGADTQYF. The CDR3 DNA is TGCAGCGCAATTGTAAGCGGGGGTGCAGATACGCAGTATTTT.

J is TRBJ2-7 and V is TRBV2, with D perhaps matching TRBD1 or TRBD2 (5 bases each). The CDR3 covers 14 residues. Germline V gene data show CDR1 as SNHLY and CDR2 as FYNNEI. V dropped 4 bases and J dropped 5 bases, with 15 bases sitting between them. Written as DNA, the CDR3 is TGTGCCAGCAGTGGGGTTGGGACCGGGGACGAGCAGTACGTC. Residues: CASSGVGTGDEQYV.

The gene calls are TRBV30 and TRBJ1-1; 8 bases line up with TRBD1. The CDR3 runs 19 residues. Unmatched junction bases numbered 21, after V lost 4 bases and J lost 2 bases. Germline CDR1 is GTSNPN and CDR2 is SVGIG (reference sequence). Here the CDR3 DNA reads TGTGCCTGGATCGACCCCCGGTGGACAGGGCGGGGGGCAAACACTGAAGCTTTCTTT. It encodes CAWIDPRWTGRGANTEAFF.

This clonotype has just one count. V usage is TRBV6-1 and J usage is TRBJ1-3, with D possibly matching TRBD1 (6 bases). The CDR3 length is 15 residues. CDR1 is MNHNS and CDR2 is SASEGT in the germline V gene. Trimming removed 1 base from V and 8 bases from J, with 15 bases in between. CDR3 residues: CASSEGGGLGDTIYF. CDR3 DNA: TGTGCCAGCAGTGAAGGAGGGGGTCTGGGGGACACCATATATTTT.

The CDR3 protein is CASSQGVGPGLYEQYV. The CDR3 region has the DNA TGCGCCAGCAGCCAAGGTGTAGGACCGGGGCTCTACGAGCAGTACGTC. The chain joins TRBV4-1 to TRBJ2-7; D might be TRBD1 or TRBD2, each matching 5 bases. Germline V gene data show CDR1 as MGHRA and CDR2 as YSYEKL. This CDR3 is 16 amino acids long. V was clipped by 1 base and J by 3 bases, with 16 bases between them.

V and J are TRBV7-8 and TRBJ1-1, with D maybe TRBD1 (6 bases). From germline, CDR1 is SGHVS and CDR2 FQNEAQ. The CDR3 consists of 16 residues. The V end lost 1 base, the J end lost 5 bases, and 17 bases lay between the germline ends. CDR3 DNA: TGTGCCAGCAGCTTAGATGTTCAGGGGCGAGGGACTGAAGCTTTCTTT. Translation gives CASSLDVQGRGTEAFF.

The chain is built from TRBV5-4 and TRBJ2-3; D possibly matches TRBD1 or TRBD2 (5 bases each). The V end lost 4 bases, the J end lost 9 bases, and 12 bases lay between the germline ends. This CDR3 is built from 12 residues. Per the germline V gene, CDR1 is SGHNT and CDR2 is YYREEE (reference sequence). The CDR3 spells CASSPGTPTQYF. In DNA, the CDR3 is TGTGCCAGCAGCCCGGGGACCCCAACGCAGTATTTT.

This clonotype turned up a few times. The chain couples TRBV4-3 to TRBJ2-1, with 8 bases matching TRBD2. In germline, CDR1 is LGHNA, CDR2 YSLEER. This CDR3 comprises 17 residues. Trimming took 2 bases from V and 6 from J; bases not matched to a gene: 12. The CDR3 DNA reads TGCGCCAGCAGCCAAAACCTGGCGAGCGGGAGTAGCAATGAGCAGTTCTTC. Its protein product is CASSQNLASGSSNEQFF.

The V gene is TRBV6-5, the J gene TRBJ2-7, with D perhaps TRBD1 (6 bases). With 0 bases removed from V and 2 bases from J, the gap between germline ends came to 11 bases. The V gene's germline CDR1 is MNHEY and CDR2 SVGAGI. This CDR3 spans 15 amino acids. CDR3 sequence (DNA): TGTGCCAGCAGTTACTCATTGGACAGCCCCTACGAGCAGTACTTC. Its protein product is CASSYSLDSPYEQYF.

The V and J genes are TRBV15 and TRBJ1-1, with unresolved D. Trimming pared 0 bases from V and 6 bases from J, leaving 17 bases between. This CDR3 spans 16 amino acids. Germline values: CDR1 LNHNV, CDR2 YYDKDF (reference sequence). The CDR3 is CATSRDSRSYLPEAFF. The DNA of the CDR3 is TGTGCCACCAGCAGAGATAGTAGGAGCTACCTCCCTGAAGCTTTCTTT.

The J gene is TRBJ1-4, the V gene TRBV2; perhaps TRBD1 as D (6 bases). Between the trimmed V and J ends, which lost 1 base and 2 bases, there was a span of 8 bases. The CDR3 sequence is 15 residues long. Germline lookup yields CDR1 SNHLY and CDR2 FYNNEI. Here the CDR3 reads CASSEVRGTNEKLFF. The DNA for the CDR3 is TGTGCCAGCAGTGAAGTTAGGGGGACTAATGAAAAACTGTTTTTT.

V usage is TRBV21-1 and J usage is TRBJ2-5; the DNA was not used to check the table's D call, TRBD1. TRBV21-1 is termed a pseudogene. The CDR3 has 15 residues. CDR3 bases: TGTGCCAGCAGCAATTCGGAAAGGGCAGAAGAGACCCAGTACTTC. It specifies CASSNSERAEETQYF.

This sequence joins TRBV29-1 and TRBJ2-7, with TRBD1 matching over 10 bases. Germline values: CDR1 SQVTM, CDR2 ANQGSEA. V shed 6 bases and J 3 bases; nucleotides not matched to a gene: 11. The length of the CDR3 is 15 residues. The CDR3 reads CSVAGERDRGYEQYF. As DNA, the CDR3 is TGCAGCGTGGCGGGTGAAAGGGACAGGGGCTACGAGCAGTACTTC.

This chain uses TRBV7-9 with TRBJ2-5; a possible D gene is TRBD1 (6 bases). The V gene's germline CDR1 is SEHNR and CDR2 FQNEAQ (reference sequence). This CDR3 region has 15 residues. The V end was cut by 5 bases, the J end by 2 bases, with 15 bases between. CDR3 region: CASSDYRVGQETQYF. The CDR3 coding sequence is TGTGCCAGCAGCGACTACAGGGTTGGACAAGAGACCCAGTACTTC.

CDR3 region: CASSISGGVYEQYV. The CDR3 DNA reads as TGTGCCAGCAGCATCTCGGGGGGAGTCTACGAGCAGTACGTC. This chain links TRBV5-6 with TRBJ2-7; 7 bases are shared with TRBD2. This CDR3 has 14 residues. Germline V gene lookup returns CDR1 SGHDT and CDR2 YYEEEE. The V gene end was trimmed by 4 bases and the J gene end by 3 bases; junction bases not matched to a gene: 7.

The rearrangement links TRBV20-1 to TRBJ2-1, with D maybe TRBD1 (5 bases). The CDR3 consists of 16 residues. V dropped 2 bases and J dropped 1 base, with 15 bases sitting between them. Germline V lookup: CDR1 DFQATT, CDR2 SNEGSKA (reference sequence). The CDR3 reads CSARKYQGTSYNEQFF. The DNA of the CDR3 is TGCAGTGCTAGAAAATACCAGGGAACTTCCTACAATGAGCAGTTCTTC.

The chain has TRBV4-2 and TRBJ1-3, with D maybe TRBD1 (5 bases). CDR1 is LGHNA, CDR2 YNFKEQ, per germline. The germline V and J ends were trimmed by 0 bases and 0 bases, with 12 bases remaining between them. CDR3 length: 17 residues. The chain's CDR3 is CASSQDRGEISGNTIYF. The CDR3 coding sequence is TGTGCCAGCAGCCAAGATCGGGGCGAGATCTCTGGAAACACCATATATTTT.